Shown below are 2 T cell receptor beta chains from a single sample sequenced in a study of CD8 T cells in Susac syndrome. Random hexamers served to reverse transcribe about 0.45 to 1 ug RNA. TCRdb reanalysed the immunoSEQ multiplex PCR reads using MiXCR and keeps one entry per CDR3 protein. The table records about 210,000 distinct CDR3 sequences, about 94% of them present only once. Sequencing was done on a sample of CD4+ T cells from PBMCs. Receptors were obtained from a human donor with Susac syndrome.

The chain links TRBV6-2 or TRBV6-3 to TRBJ1-5, with no clear D. Germline loops: CDR1 MNHEY, CDR2 SVGEGT. V lost 6 bases and J lost 2, with 5 bases in between. This CDR3 contains 12 residues. The CDR3 loop is CASRIGNQPQHF. CDR3 in DNA: TGTGCCAGCAGGATTGGCAATCAGCCCCAGCATTTT.

V gene TRBV5-8 combines with J gene TRBJ1-4; D gene unclear. V lost 2 bases and J lost 8, with 10 bases in between. Per the germline V gene, CDR1 is SGHTS and CDR2 is YDEGEE. This CDR3 contains 13 residues. The CDR3 DNA follows: TGTGCCAGCAGCTTAGGGCGTGGGGAAAAACTGTTTTTT. It codes for CASSLGRGEKLFF.